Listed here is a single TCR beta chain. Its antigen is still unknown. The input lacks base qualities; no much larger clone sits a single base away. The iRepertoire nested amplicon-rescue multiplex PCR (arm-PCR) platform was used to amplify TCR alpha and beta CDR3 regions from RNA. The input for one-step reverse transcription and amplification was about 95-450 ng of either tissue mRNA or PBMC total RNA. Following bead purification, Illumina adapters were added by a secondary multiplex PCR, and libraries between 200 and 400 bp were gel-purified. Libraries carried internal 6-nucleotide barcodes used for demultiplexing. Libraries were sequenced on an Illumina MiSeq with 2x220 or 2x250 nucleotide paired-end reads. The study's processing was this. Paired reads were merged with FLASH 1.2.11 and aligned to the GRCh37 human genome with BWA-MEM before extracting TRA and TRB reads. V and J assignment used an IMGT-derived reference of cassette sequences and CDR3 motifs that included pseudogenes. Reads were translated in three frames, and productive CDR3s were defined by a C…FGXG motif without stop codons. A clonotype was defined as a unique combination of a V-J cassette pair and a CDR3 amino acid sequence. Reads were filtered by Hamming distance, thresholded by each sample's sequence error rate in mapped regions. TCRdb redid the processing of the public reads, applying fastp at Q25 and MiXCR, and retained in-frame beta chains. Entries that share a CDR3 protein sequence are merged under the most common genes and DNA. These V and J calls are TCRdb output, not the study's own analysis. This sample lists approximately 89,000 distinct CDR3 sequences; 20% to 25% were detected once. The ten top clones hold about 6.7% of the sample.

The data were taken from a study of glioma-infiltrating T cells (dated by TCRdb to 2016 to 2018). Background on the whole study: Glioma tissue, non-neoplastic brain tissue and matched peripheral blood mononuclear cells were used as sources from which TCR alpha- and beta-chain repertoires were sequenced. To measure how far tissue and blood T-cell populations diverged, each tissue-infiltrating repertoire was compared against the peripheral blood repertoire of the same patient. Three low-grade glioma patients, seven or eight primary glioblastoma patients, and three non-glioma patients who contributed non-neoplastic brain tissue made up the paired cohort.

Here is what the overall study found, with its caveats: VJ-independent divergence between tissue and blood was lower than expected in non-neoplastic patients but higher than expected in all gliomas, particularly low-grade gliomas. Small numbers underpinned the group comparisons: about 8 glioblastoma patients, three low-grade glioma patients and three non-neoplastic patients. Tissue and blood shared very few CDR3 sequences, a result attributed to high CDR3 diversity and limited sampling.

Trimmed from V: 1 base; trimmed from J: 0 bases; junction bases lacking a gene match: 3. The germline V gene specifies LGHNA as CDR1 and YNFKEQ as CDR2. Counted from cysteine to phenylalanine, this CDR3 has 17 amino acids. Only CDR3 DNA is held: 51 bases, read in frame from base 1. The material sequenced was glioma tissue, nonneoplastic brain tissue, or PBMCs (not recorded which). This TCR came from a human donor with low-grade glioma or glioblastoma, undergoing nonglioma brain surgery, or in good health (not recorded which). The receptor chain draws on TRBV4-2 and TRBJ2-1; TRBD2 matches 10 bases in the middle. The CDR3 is CASSQAPSGSSYNEQFF. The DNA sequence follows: TGTGCCAGCAGCCAAGCCCCTAGCGGGAGCTCCTACAATGAGCAGTTCTTC.